These T cell receptor beta chains were read from a single sample in a study of T cells in Graves' hyperthyroidism and ophthalmopathy. Via MiXCR, TCRdb re-called the multiplex PCR reads, giving one row per CDR3 protein. Found here are around 420,000 distinct CDR3 sequences, around 16% of them singletons; the top ten hold over 7.5%. Sequencing was performed on blood. The receptors come from a woman under 30 with Graves' hyperthyroidism. The CDR3 runs from the conserved cysteine through the conserved F or W. The D gene is left open where the match is weak. Part of the rows lack a size; the others show once, few, many or a class for expanded clones.

>TRBJ2-3|many|TRBV30|-
TGTGCCTGGAGTGCGAGCAGGAGATGGACAGATACGCAGTATTTT
CAWSASRRWTDTQYF
>TRBJ2-1|many|TRBV6-1|-
TGTGCCAGCACTCGCCCTAGCTCCTACAATGAGCAGTTCTTC
CASTRPSSYNEQFF
>TRBJ1-5|many|TRBV12-3/TRBV12-4|TRBD1
TGTGCCAGCAGTTTGGGGGACAGGGACACTCAGCCCCAGCATTTT
CASSLGDRDTQPQHF
>TRBJ2-7|few|TRBV5-8|-
TGTGCCAGCAGCTTGAGTTTGGGGAGCTCCTACGAGCAGTACTTC
CASSLSLGSSYEQYF
>TRBJ1-5|many|TRBV12-3/TRBV12-4|-
TGTGCCAGCAGTTTAGGGCTTTTTCCGAATCAGCCCCAGCATTTT
CASSLGLFPNQPQHF
>TRBJ1-1|many|TRBV7-9|-
TGTGCCAGCACCTTTTCGGGACGGAACACTGAAGCTTTCTTT
CASTFSGRNTEAFF
>TRBJ2-5|many|TRBV5-1|-
TGCGCCAGCAGCTTTCCATACGAGACCCAGTACTTC
CASSFPYETQYF
>TRBJ1-5|many|TRBV28|TRBD1
TGTGCCAGCAGTTTAGTTGGGCAGGGGGACCATCAGCCCCAGCATTTT
CASSLVGQGDHQPQHF
>TRBJ1-2|-|TRBV20-1|-
TGCAGTGCTAGAGAGCCGGGACAAAAGGTGGGCACCTTC
CSAREPGQKVGTF
>TRBJ2-3|-|TRBV4-1|-
TGCGCCAGCAGCCAAGAAAGAACTAGCACAGATACGCAGTATTTT
CASSQERTSTDTQYF
>TRBJ2-5|many|TRBV7-3|-
TGTGCCAGCAGCCTTCTCCCTGGGGGCCAAGAGACCCAGTACTTC
CASSLLPGGQETQYF
>TRBJ1-4|many|TRBV30|-
TGTGCCTGGAGACGGGGAGACAATGAAAAACTGTTTTTT
CAWRRGDNEKLFF
>TRBJ2-7|many|TRBV20-1|TRBD2
TGCAGTGCTACAGCGGGAGGGGGCGAGCAGTACTTC
CSATAGGGEQYF
>TRBJ2-7|many|TRBV12-3/TRBV12-4|-
TGTGCCAGCAGTTTAGTGCCCGGGAGAAGCTACGAGCAGTACTTC
CASSLVPGRSYEQYF
>TRBJ1-5|many|TRBV27|-
TGTGCCAGCAGTGTAGGGTATGGCAATCAGCCCCAGCATTTT
CASSVGYGNQPQHF
>TRBJ1-2|few|TRBV7-9|-
TGTGCCAGCAGCTTAGTGGGGGGGACGGCGGATGGCTACACCTTC
CASSLVGGTADGYTF
>TRBJ1-6|many|TRBV7-9|-
TGTGCCAGCAGCTTATGGTCAAATTCACCCCTCCACTTT
CASSLWSNSPLHF
>TRBJ2-3|many|TRBV7-9|-
TGTGCCAGCAGCTTCTTAACGGGCAGCACAGATACGCAGTATTTT
CASSFLTGSTDTQYF
>TRBJ1-4|-|TRBV14|TRBD1
TGTGCCAGCAGCCAAGTGGTAGGGGGCGCGGGAAAACTGTTTTTT
CASSQVVGGAGKLFF
>TRBJ2-3|few|TRBV10-1|-
TGCGCCAGCAGTGATCAGTCAGCAGATACGCAGTATTTT
CASSDQSADTQYF
>TRBJ2-3|many|TRBV12-3/TRBV12-4|TRBD2
TGTGCCAGCAGGTCCCGGGGGGGAGGGGATACGCAGTATTTT
CASRSRGGGDTQYF
>TRBJ1-5|many|TRBV5-5|-
TGTGCCAGCAGCTTGGACGTTCGCTATCAGCCCCAGCATTTT
CASSLDVRYQPQHF
>TRBJ2-2|many|TRBV9|TRBD2
TGTGCCAGCAGCGTAGATCGGCTAGCGGGGGGCTCCCCCATCACCGGGGAGCTGTTTTTT
CASSVDRLAGGSPITGELFF
>TRBJ1-1|many|TRBV24-1|-
TGTGCCACCAGTGGTAGGGGGGGAGACGCTGAAGCTTTCTTT
CATSGRGGDAEAFF
>TRBJ1-2|-|TRBV2|-
TGTGCCAGCAGCGAGGGCGGGCCAGGCAACACCTTC
CASSEGGPGNTF